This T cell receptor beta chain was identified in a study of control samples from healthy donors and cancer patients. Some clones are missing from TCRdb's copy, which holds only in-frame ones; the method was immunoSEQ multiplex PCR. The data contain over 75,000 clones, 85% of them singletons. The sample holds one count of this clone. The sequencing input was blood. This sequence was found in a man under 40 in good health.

CDR3 coding DNA: TGTGCCAGTAGTATAGACAGTAACTATGGCTACACCTTC. Residues: CASSIDSNYGYTF. The chain combines TRBV19 with TRBJ1-2; D gene ambiguous. Trimming stripped 0 bases from V and 1 base from J, with 3 bases between. CDR1 is LNHDA, CDR2 SQIVND, per germline (reference sequence). The CDR3 sequence is 13 residues long.